This TCR beta chain was recovered during a study of Tregs in tolerant kidney transplant recipients (dated by TCRdb to between 2019 and 2020). Study-level background: Transplants used related donors with nonmyeloablative bone marrow transplantation; mixed chimerism was transient in the human trials. The study used TCRbeta sequencing to identify donor-specific regulatory T cells before combined kidney and bone marrow transplantation, then tracked those cells after transplant.

The investigation overall reported the following: Because the PCR primers were changed over time for some patients, nucleotide-level comparison could not be performed across the samples from those patients. Biological reproducibility was not directly addressed, though technical replication error appeared minimal. Expanding Tregs with activated donor B cells appeared to identify the most biologically relevant and donor-specific TCRbeta repertoire. In tolerant patients, donor-specific Tregs expanded more than Tregs overall, which suggests antigen-driven rather than nonspecific expansion. The study was constrained by small patient numbers, and validation of the findings is required in larger populations and under other immunosuppression protocols.

The CDR3 runs 17 residues from the cysteine to the phenylalanine. Shown are 42 bases from within the CDR3, in frame from base 1. The junction carries 16 bases between V and J, which are trimmed by 1 base and 1 base respectively. For CDR1 and CDR2, the germline V gene lists MNHEY and SVGEGT. The label giving this sample's time point can be read as: blood sample drawn before combined kidney and bone marrow transplant. Thawed PBMCs were FACS-sorted into unstimulated Tregs (CD4+CD25+CD127-), CD4+ non-Tregs (CD4+CD25-), CD4 cells and CD8 cells. A few combined kidney and bone marrow transplant recipients from the ITN036ST trial were included as patients, and samples were available only from these trial subjects. Healthy control blood was processed to PBMCs with a Ficoll density gradient and then cryopreserved, whereas patient PBMCs were collected both before and after transplant. As concerns this clone: No antigen is known for it. The read falls 3 residues short of the CDR3 end, and the missing part is taken from the germline J gene.

Genomic DNA was extracted from sorted cells with the QIAGEN DNeasy Blood and Tissue Kit for TCRbeta CDR3 sequencing. High-throughput TCRbeta CDR3 sequencing, including PCR amplification with bias correction and internal controls, was performed commercially through immunoSEQ. In the paper's pipeline: Unique productive TCRbeta sequences were defined by CDR3 nucleotide sequence where primers matched, otherwise by CDR3 amino acid sequence with Vbeta and Jbeta genes. As a correction for sorting error, sequences shared between sorted populations at a frequency ratio of 2:1 or less were discarded, and the remaining shared sequences were assigned to the higher population. Donor-reactive sequences were defined as at least 5-fold expanded in CFSE-low cells versus unstimulated cells, with frequency of at least 0.01% in CFSE-low cells. Repertoire divergence was quantified by Jensen-Shannon divergence calculated from the top 100 TCRbeta sequences ranked by frequency. For any sample with multiple sequencing runs, sorting error was corrected in each run separately before the runs were pooled. The immuneACCESS repertoire file appears here via TCRdb, limited to in-frame rearrangements. These files lack a portion of the clones; in checked studies, under half of the deficit traces to unresolved V genes, and the cause of the others is not known. V and J calls and clone size are given by that table; D and trimming were obtained from the DNA. The sample table holds about 30,000 clones. About 7.6% of the sample is taken by the ten largest.

The receptor was isolated from a human donor who received a combined kidney and bone marrow transplant. Sample: CD8+ T cells from blood, taken before the transplant. The chain is encoded by TRBV6-2 or TRBV6-3 joined to TRBJ2-5; the D segment could be TRBD1, given 6 matching bases. The sequenced CDR3 bases are TGTGCCAGCAGTTACTTCGGGACACCAACCCCCCAAGAGACC. It translates to CASSYFGTPTPQET. The CDR3, in full, reads CASSYFGTPTPQETQYF.